Listed below are T cell receptor beta chains from one sample, sequenced in a study of cytomegalovirus exposure and HLA in healthy donors. TCRdb's copy holds only in-frame clones and misses some; the assay was immunoSEQ multiplex PCR. The repertoire holds under 110,000 clones, roughly four fifths seen once, with about 1.5% in the top ten. Input material: PBMCs. The receptors were gathered from a man aged 50 to 59 in good health and CMV-seronegative. CDR3s include the opening cysteine and the closing phenylalanine or tryptophan. Fields, in order: D gene, V gene, clone size, J gene, CDR3 DNA, CDR3 protein. A D gene is named only where the DNA matches it firmly. The size field is filled for only some rows; it gives once, few, many or a size class.

>TRBD1|TRBV7-8|.|TRBJ1-1
TGTGCCAGCAGTCGTGGGACAGCGAACACTGAAGCTTTCTTT
CASSRGTANTEAFF
>TRBD1|TRBV5-5|few|TRBJ2-3
TGTGCCAGCAGCCTAGGGGGCCGATTAGATACGCAGTATTTT
CASSLGGRLDTQYF
>.|TRBV11-2|.|TRBJ1-1
TGTGCCAGCAGCTTAGGGGTCGGAGGGGCGCGAACTGAAGCTTTCTTT
CASSLGVGGARTEAFF
>TRBD1|TRBV6-5|few|TRBJ1-2
TGTGCCAGCAGTTACTCGAGGGGACAGGATACCGGCTACACCTTC
CASSYSRGQDTGYTF
>TRBD2|TRBV27|.|TRBJ2-2
TGTGCCAGCAGCCGACCCCGCCTAGCGGACCCGAACACCGGGGAGCTGTTTTTT
CASSRPRLADPNTGELFF
>TRBD2|TRBV29-1|.|TRBJ2-1
TGCAGCGTTGGTCGGCTAGCGGGGGGGCCTGGGAATGAGCAGTTCTTC
CSVGRLAGGPGNEQFF
>.|TRBV6-1|.|TRBJ1-2
TGTGCCAGCAGTGAAGCCTGGACCACACCAGGGGCACTCTACACCTTC
CASSEAWTTPGALYTF
>TRBD2|TRBV7-9|.|TRBJ2-5
TGTGCCTGGGGGGGTACAGAGACCCAGTACTTC
CAWGGTETQYF
>.|TRBV11-3|.|TRBJ2-5
TGTGCCAGCAGCCTACAAGAGGAAGAGACCCAGTACTTC
CASSLQEEETQYF
>.|TRBV4-1|few|TRBJ1-4
TGCGCCAGCAGCCTGTGGACAGCCGCAACTAATGAAAAACTGTTTTTT
CASSLWTAATNEKLFF
>TRBD2|TRBV6-5|.|TRBJ2-3
TGTGCCAGCAGCCGGGGGGGGGTCACAGATACGCAGTATTTT
CASSRGGVTDTQYF
>.|TRBV2|.|TRBJ2-7
TGTGCCAGCAGTGAAGCTCCGGCTAGATTATCCTACGAGCAGTACTTC
CASSEAPARLSYEQYF
>.|TRBV29-1|.|TRBJ1-5
TGCAGCGCCATAGCGCGGGCACTGGGTGCAAATCAGCCCCAGCATTTT
CSAIARALGANQPQHF
>.|TRBV7-3|few|TRBJ1-1
TGTGCCAGCAGCCCCCTAGGGAGAAGCACTGAAGCTTTCTTT
CASSPLGRSTEAFF
>.|TRBV19|.|TRBJ1-5
TGTGCCAGTAGTACCCTATCGGGGGGCCATCAGCCCCAGCATTTT
CASSTLSGGHQPQHF
>TRBD1|TRBV7-9|.|TRBJ1-6
TGTGCCAGCACCGCAACAGGGGAATCACCCCTCCACTTT
CASTATGESPLHF
>TRBD1|TRBV2|.|TRBJ2-1
TGTGCCAGCAGTGATGAGGGGGCGGGCTACAATGAGCAGTTCTTC
CASSDEGAGYNEQFF
>.|TRBV5-6|few|TRBJ1-3
TGTGCCAGCAGGAGGACGGGGGGAAACACCATATATTTT
CASRRTGGNTIYF
>.|TRBV30|.|TRBJ1-2
TGTGCCTGGAGAAGGGGTGCTAACTATGGCTACACCTTC
CAWRRGANYGYTF
>.|TRBV4-2|.|TRBJ1-5
TGTGCCAGCAGCCAAGAGGGGGCGACAGTAAGCAATCAGCCCCAGCATTTT
CASSQEGATVSNQPQHF
>.|TRBV7-3|.|TRBJ1-2
TGTGCCAGCAGCAATCAACCAGGGGATGGCTACACCTTC
CASSNQPGDGYTF
>.|TRBV5-1|few|TRBJ2-2
TGCGCCAGCAGCGGGACATTGAACACCGGGGAGCTGTTTTTT
CASSGTLNTGELFF
>TRBD1|TRBV7-9|.|TRBJ1-2
TGTGCCAGCAGTGGTTCAGGGGACAGATCCGGTAACTATGGCTACACCTTC
CASSGSGDRSGNYGYTF
>TRBD1|TRBV19|.|TRBJ1-1
TGTGCCAGTACCCCACAGGGGCCCTCGAACACTGAAGCTTTCTTT
CASTPQGPSNTEAFF
>.|TRBV14|.|TRBJ1-1
TGTGCCAGCAGTACAGGGTTTTCTACTTTCTTT
CASSTGFSTFF
>.|TRBV5-1|.|TRBJ1-1
TGCGCCAGCAGTGTTGACAGTAACACTGAAGCTTTCTTT
CASSVDSNTEAFF
>TRBD1|TRBV11-3|once|TRBJ1-1
TGTGCCAGCAGCCAAGGACAGGGAAAGGCTTTCTTT
CASSQGQGKAFF
>.|TRBV15|.|TRBJ2-5
TGTGCCACCAGCTGGGCGGGGTCCCGGGAGACCCAGTACTTC
CATSWAGSRETQYF
>.|TRBV10-3|few|TRBJ1-5
TGTGCCTTCCCGCGGACAGCGGGGAATCAGCCCCAGCATTTT
CAFPRTAGNQPQHF
>TRBD1|TRBV7-2|.|TRBJ2-1
TGTGCCAGCAGCTCACGGACAGGGGGCTTCGATGAGCAGTTCTTC
CASSSRTGGFDEQFF
>.|TRBV10-3|.|TRBJ1-2
TGTGCCATCAGGACGGAGGGAGCCTTCACGGACTATGGCTACACCTTC
CAIRTEGAFTDYGYTF
>.|TRBV6-1|.|TRBJ1-5
TGTGCCACCGCTGGCCCCTCGGGGGGCAATCAGCCCCAGCATTTT
CATAGPSGGNQPQHF
>.|TRBV4-1|.|TRBJ1-2
TGCGCCAGCAGCCCCCCCTGGGCACCCTATGGCTACACCTTC
CASSPPWAPYGYTF
>.|TRBV7-9|once|TRBJ2-2
TGTGCCAGCAGCTTAGGTGGTCTATTCACCGGGGAGCTGTTTTTT
CASSLGGLFTGELFF
>.|TRBV4-3|.|TRBJ1-2
TGCGCCAGCAGCCAAGATAGGAGGGCCGGCTACACCTTC
CASSQDRRAGYTF
>TRBD1|TRBV4-1|few|TRBJ2-2
TGCGCCAGCAGCCAAGGAATCCTTAGACAGGGTACGAACACCGGGGAGCTGTTTTTT
CASSQGILRQGTNTGELFF
>TRBD2|TRBV7-6|once|TRBJ2-1
TGTGCCAGCAAAGGCGGGGGGGTTAGTGAGCAGTTCTTC
CASKGGGVSEQFF
>.|TRBV5-1|.|TRBJ2-5
TGCGCCAGCAGCTTAACCCCGACCGGGAGCCAAGAGACCCAGTACTTC
CASSLTPTGSQETQYF
>.|TRBV7-8|.|TRBJ2-5
TGTGCCAGCAGCTCCTACACGACAGCGGGCAAAGAGACCCAGTACTTC
CASSSYTTAGKETQYF
>.|TRBV30|.|TRBJ1-2
TGTGCCTGGAGTGTATTAGGGGTGGCGGTAAATGGCTACACCTTC
CAWSVLGVAVNGYTF
>.|TRBV7-2|.|TRBJ2-1
TGTGCCAGCAGCACCAGAACAGAGTCAAATGAGCAGTTCTTC
CASSTRTESNEQFF
>.|TRBV27|once|TRBJ1-6
TGTGCCAGCAGTTGGGGCCTCGTCGGGAATTCACCCCTCCACTTT
CASSWGLVGNSPLHF
>TRBD1|TRBV5-1|.|TRBJ2-1
TGCGCCAGCAGCTTCGGGACAGGGTTGTTCGATGAGCAGTTCTTC
CASSFGTGLFDEQFF
>TRBD1|TRBV5-4|.|TRBJ1-2
TGTGCCAGCAGCTTACGACAGGGTAAAGGCTACACCTTC
CASSLRQGKGYTF
>TRBD1|TRBV19|few|TRBJ1-5
TGTGCCAGTAGTATGGGCCAGGGGGCTGGGCCCCAGCATTTT
CASSMGQGAGPQHF
>TRBD1|TRBV7-9|.|TRBJ2-4
TGTGCCAGCAGCCCCCGGGACAGGGGAAACATTCAGTACTTC
CASSPRDRGNIQYF
>.|TRBV5-1|.|TRBJ2-3
TGCGCCAGCAGCTTGACAGACAGCACAGATACGCAGTATTTT
CASSLTDSTDTQYF
>.|TRBV18|.|TRBJ2-7
TGTGCCAGCTCACCTCCCGCCTCGGGGGTGTACGAGCAGTACTTC
CASSPPASGVYEQYF
>.|TRBV5-1|.|TRBJ1-5
TGCGCCAGCAGCTTGGCCGGGGAATGGGAACAGCCCCAGCATTTT
CASSLAGEWEQPQHF
>.|TRBV6-5|.|TRBJ2-1
TGTGCCACCGCGAGGGAGAGAGACAATGAGCAGTTCTTC
CATARERDNEQFF
>.|TRBV5-1|.|TRBJ2-6
TGCGCCAGCAGCTTGATAGCCTCTGGGGCCAACGTCCTGACTTTC
CASSLIASGANVLTF
>.|TRBV6-5|.|TRBJ1-5
TGTGCCAGCAGACAACGGGATTGGCAGCCCCAGCATTTT
CASRQRDWQPQHF
>TRBD1|TRBV19|once|TRBJ1-5
TGTGCCAGTAGGACAGGGGGCTTTCAGCCCCAGCATTTT
CASRTGGFQPQHF
>.|TRBV29-1|once|TRBJ1-1
TGCAGCGCCAGACCGGGAAGCGAAACTGAAGCTTTCTTT
CSARPGSETEAFF
>.|TRBV28|.|TRBJ1-2
TGTGCCAGCAGTTTAGACCGGGGGTATGGCTACACCTTC
CASSLDRGYGYTF
>TRBD1|TRBV6-1|.|TRBJ2-5
TGTGCCAGCAGTGCTAAGGACAGGGGAGAGACCCAGTACTTC
CASSAKDRGETQYF
>.|TRBV18|.|TRBJ1-4
TGTGCCAGCTCACCTCGGTCCACGGGGAATGAAAAACTGTTTTTT
CASSPRSTGNEKLFF